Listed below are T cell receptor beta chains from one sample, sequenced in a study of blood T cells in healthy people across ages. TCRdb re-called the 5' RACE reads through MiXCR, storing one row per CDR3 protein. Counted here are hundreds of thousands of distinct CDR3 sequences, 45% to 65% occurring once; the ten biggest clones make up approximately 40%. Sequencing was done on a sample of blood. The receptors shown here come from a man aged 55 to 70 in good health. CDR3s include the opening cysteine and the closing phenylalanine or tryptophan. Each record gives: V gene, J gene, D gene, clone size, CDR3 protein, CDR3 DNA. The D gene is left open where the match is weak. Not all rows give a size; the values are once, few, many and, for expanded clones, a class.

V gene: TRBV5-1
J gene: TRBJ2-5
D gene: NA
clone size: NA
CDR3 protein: CASSPWGPQETQYF
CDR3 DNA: TGCGCCAGCAGCCCCTGGGGGCCCCAAGAGACCCAGTACTTC

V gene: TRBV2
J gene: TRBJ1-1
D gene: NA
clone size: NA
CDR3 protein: CASSESEVVTEAFF
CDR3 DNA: TGTGCCAGCAGTGAATCCGAAGTGGTCACTGAAGCTTTCTTT

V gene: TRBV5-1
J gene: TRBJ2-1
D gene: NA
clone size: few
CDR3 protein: CASSLPSFNEQFF
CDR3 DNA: TGCGCCAGCAGCTTGCCGAGTTTTAATGAGCAGTTCTTC

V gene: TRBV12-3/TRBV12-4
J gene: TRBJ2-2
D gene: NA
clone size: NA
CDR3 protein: CASRQAGTGELFF
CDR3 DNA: TGTGCCAGCAGACAGGCGGGCACCGGGGAGCTGTTTTTT

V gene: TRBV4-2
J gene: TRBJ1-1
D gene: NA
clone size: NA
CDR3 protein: CASSQEAGGWTEAFF
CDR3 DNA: TGTGCCAGCAGCCAAGAGGCGGGGGGCTGGACTGAAGCTTTCTTT

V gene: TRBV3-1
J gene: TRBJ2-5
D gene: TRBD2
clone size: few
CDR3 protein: CASSQEIGGRRTQYF
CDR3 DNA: TGTGCCAGCAGCCAAGAAATAGGCGGGAGGAGGACCCAGTACTTC

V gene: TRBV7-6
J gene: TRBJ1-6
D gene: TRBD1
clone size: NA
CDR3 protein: CASTLGQGDNSPLHF
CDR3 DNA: TGTGCCAGCACCCTGGGACAGGGGGATAATTCACCCCTCCACTTT

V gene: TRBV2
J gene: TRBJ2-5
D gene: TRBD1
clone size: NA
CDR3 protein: CASSEAATGGETQYF
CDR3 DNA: TGTGCCAGCAGTGAAGCCGCTACAGGGGGAGAGACCCAGTACTTC

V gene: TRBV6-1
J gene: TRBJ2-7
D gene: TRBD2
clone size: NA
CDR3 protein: CASSVLREPHEQYF
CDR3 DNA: TGTGCCAGCAGTGTATTGCGGGAGCCCCACGAGCAGTACTTC

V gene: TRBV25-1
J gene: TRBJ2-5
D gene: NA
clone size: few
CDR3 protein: CASSRTIITNQETQYF
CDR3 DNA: TGTGCCAGCAGTCGGACTATCATAACCAACCAAGAGACCCAGTACTTC

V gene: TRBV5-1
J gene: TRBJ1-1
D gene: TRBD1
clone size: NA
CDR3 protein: CASSLAMTGRGTEAFF
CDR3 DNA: TGCGCCAGCAGCTTGGCCATGACAGGGCGGGGAACTGAAGCTTTCTTT

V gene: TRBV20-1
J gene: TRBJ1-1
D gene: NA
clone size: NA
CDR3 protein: CSALRQTNTEAFF
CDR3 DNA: TGCAGTGCTCTCCGACAGACGAACACTGAAGCTTTCTTT

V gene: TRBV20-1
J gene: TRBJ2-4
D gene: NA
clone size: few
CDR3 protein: CSARLGWEQYF
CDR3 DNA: TGCAGTGCTCGACTCGGTTGGGAGCAGTACTTC

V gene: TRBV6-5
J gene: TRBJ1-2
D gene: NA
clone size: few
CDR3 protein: CASSKQGSYGYTF
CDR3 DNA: TGTGCCAGCAGCAAACAGGGTAGCTATGGCTACACCTTC

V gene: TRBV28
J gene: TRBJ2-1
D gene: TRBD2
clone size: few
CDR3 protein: CASKLAASSYNEQFF
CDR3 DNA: TGTGCCAGCAAACTAGCGGCTAGCTCCTACAATGAGCAGTTCTTC

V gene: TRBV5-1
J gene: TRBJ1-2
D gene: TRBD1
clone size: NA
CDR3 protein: CASSLGTRDRGTYGYTF
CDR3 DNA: TGCGCCAGCAGCTTGGGCACCCGGGACAGGGGAACCTATGGCTACACCTTC

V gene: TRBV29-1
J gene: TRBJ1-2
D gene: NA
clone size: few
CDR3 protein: CSASEYGYTF
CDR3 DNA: TGCAGCGCATCAGAGTATGGCTACACCTTC

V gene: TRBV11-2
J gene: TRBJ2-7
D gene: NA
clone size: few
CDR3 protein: CASSLRTSQYF
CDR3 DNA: TGTGCCAGCAGCCTCAGGACCAGCCAGTACTTC

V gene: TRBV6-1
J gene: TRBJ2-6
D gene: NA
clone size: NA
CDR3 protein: CASSEMTATTGTGANVLTF
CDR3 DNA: TGTGCCAGCAGTGAAATGACTGCCACGACAGGAACTGGGGCCAACGTCCTGACTTTC

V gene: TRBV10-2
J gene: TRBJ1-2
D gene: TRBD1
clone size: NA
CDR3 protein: CASSESWTGGGYTF
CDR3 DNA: TGCGCCAGCAGTGAGTCCTGGACAGGGGGTGGCTACACCTTC

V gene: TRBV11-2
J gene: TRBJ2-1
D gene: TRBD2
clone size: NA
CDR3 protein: CASSLWGLAGNNEQFF
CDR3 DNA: TGTGCCAGCAGCTTATGGGGACTAGCGGGCAACAATGAGCAGTTCTTC

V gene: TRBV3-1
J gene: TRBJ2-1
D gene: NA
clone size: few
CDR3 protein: CASSPQVQGIGDEQFF
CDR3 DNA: TGTGCCAGCAGCCCTCAGGTTCAGGGAATCGGCGATGAGCAGTTCTTC

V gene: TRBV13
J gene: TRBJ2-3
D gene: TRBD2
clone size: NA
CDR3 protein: CASTLGGETDTQYF
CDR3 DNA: TGTGCCAGCACCCTCGGGGGGGAGACAGATACGCAGTATTTT

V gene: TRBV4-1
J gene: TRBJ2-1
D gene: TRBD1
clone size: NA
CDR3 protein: CASSQITGANEQFF
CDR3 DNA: TGCGCCAGCAGCCAAATTACAGGGGCCAATGAGCAGTTCTTC

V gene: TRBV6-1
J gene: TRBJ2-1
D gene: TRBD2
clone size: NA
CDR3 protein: CASSESAGGYNEQFF
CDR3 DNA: TGTGCCAGCAGTGAATCGGCGGGGGGCTACAATGAGCAGTTCTTC

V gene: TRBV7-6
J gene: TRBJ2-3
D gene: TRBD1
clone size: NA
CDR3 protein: CASRHDRAFTDTQYF
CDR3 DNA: TGTGCCAGCAGACACGACAGGGCTTTCACAGATACGCAGTATTTT

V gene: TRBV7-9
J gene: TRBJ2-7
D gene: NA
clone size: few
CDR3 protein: CASSYQGGPYEQYF
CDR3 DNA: TGTGCCAGCAGCTACCAAGGGGGACCCTACGAGCAGTACTTC

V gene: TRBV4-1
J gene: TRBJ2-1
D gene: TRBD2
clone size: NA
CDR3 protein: CASSLLTSGGDNEQFF
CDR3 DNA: TGCGCCAGCAGCCTATTGACTAGCGGGGGGGACAATGAGCAGTTCTTC

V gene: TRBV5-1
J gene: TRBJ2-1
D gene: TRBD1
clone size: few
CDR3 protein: CASSLQGGYNEQFF
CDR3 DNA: TGCGCCAGCAGCTTACAGGGGGGCTACAATGAGCAGTTCTTC

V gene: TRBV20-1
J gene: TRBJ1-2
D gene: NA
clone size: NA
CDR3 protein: CSARRDIDGYTF
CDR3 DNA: TGCAGTGCCCGGAGGGACATCGATGGCTACACCTTC

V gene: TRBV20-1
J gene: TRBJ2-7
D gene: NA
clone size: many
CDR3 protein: CSARDARGASSEQYF
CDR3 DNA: TGCAGTGCTAGAGATGCCCGGGGGGCCTCCTCGGAGCAGTACTTC

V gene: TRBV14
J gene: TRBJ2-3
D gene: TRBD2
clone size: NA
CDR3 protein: CASSQSRLAGAFTDTQYF
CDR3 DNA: TGTGCCAGCAGCCAGAGCCGCCTAGCGGGGGCTTTCACAGATACGCAGTATTTT

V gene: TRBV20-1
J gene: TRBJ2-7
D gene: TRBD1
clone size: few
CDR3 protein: CSARLTGVGYEQYF
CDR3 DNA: TGCAGTGCCCGCCTGACAGGGGTGGGCTACGAGCAGTACTTC

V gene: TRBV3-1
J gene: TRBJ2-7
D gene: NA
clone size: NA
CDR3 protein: CASSPVGAGGSYEQYF
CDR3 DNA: TGTGCCAGCAGCCCTGTCGGGGCAGGGGGGTCCTACGAGCAGTACTTC

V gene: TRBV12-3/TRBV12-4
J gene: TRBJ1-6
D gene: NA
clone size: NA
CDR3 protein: CASSPGGTPFGSPLHF
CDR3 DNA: TGTGCCAGCAGCCCCGGAGGGACCCCGTTTGGTTCACCCCTCCACTTT

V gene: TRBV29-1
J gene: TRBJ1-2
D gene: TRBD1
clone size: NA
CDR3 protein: CSAQGRYGYTF
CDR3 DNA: TGCAGCGCACAGGGGAGGTATGGCTACACCTTC

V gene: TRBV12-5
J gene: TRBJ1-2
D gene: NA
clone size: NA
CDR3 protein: CASGPQGGYTF
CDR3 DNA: TGTGCTAGTGGCCCACAGGGAGGCTACACCTTC

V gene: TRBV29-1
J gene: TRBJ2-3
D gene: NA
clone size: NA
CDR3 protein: CSAPLEGPTSTDTQYF
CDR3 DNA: TGCAGCGCTCCCCTGGAGGGGCCCACTAGCACAGATACGCAGTATTTT

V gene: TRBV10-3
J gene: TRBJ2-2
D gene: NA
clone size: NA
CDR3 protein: CAISLEGRSGELFF
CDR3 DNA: TGTGCCATCTCCCTGGAGGGGCGGTCCGGGGAGCTGTTTTTT

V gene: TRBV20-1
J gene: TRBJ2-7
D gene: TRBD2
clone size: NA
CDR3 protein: CSARESSGGAYEQYF
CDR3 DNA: TGCAGTGCTAGAGAAAGTAGCGGGGGGGCCTACGAGCAGTACTTC

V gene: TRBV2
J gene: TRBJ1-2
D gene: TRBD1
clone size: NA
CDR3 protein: CASGTGLVYGYTF
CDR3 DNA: TGTGCCAGCGGGACAGGGCTGGTCTATGGCTACACCTTC

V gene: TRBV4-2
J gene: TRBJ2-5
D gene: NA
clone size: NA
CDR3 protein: CASSQGVGWETQYF
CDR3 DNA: TGTGCCAGCAGCCAAGGAGTGGGTTGGGAGACCCAGTACTTC

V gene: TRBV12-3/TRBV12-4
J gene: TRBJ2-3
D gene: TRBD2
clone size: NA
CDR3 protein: CASRDERGAYTDTQYF
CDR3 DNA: TGTGCCAGCAGGGACGAGCGGGGGGCCTACACAGATACGCAGTATTTT

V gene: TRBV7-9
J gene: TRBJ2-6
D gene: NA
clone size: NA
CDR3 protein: CASSFWLSGANVLTF
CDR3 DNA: TGTGCCAGCAGCTTCTGGCTCTCTGGGGCCAACGTCCTGACTTTC

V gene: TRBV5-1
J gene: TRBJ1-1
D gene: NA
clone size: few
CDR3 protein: CASSLDVRNTEAFF
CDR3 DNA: TGCGCCAGCAGCTTGGACGTCAGGAACACTGAAGCTTTCTTT

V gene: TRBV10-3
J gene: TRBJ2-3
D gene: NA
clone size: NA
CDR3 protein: CAISDPLYTDTQYF
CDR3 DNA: TGTGCCATCAGTGATCCCCTCTACACAGATACGCAGTATTTT

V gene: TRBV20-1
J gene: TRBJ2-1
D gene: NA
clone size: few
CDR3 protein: CSAPTSWNEQFF
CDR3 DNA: TGCAGTGCTCCGACTAGTTGGAATGAGCAGTTCTTC

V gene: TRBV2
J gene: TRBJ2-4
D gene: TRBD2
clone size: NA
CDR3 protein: CASRPALAGGNIQYF
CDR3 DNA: TGTGCCAGCAGGCCGGCACTAGCGGGCGGGAACATTCAGTACTTC

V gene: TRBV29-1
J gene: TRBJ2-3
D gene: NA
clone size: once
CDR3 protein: CSADHFDADTQYF
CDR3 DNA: TGCAGCGCCGACCATTTCGACGCAGATACGCAGTATTTT

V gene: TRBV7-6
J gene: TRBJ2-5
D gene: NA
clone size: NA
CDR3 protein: CASSLGGFLGETQYF
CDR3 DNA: TGTGCCAGCAGCTTAGGGGGCTTCCTCGGGGAGACCCAGTACTTC

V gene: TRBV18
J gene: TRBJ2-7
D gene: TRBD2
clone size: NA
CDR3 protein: CASSSGTSSHEQYF
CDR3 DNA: TGTGCCAGCTCTTCCGGGACTAGCTCCCACGAGCAGTACTTC

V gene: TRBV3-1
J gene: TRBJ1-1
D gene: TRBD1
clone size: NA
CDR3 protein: CASSQDIGGMMAFF
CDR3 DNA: TGTGCCAGCAGCCAAGATATAGGGGGCATGATGGCTTTCTTT

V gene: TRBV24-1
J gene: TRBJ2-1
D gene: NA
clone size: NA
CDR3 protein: CATSDTGTQNGQFF
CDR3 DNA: TGTGCCACCAGTGATACCGGGACACAAAATGGGCAGTTCTTC